The 18 T cell receptor beta chains below were found in one sample sequenced in a study of T cells in Graves' hyperthyroidism and ophthalmopathy (dated by TCRdb to the late 2010s). Libraries were prepared through multiplex PCR. Sequencing took place on an Illumina HiSeq 2000. The TCR beta CDR3 regions were amplified from RNA transcripts. A first-round RT-PCR of the TCR CDR3 used the HTBI primer set with the Qiagen OneStep RT-PCR kit. In-frame beta chains were kept once TCRdb had trimmed the public reads at Q25 with fastp and called clones with MiXCR. Every entry covers one CDR3 protein and lists the most common genes and DNA from its rows. Across this sample there are a few hundred thousand distinct CDR3 sequences, with approximately 18% seen only once. 35% to 50% of the sample rests with the top ten. Sequencing was performed on blood. The receptors were gathered from a man between 18 and 29 years old with Graves' ophthalmopathy.

V gene TRBV5-1 combines with J gene TRBJ2-6; the D is unclear. Trimming shortened V by 8 bases and J by 4 bases, and 13 bases separated the two germline ends. The germline CDR1 and CDR2 sequences are SGHRS and YFSETQ. The CDR3 runs 14 residues. Here the CDR3 reads CASTVRVGANVLTF. The CDR3 region has the DNA TGCGCCAGTACCGTAAGGGTCGGGGCCAACGTCCTGACTTTC.

This chain links TRBV18 with TRBJ2-2, with TRBD1 identical over 9 bases. Germline V gene data show CDR1 as KGHSH and CDR2 as LQKENI. CDR3 length: 16 amino acids. The trim removed 2 bases at V and 5 bases at J, leaving 6 bases unmatched. CDR3 bases: TGTGCCAGCTCACCAATGGGACAGGGACATACCGGGGAGCTGTTTTTT. As protein: CASSPMGQGHTGELFF. Using reference TRBV18 and TRBJ2-2 for the parts outside the CDR3, the full variable domain is NAGVMQNPRHLVRRRGQEARLRCSPMKGHSHVYWYRQLPEEGLKFMVYLQKENIIDESGMPKERFSAEFPKEGPSILRIQQVVRGDSAAYFCASSPMGQGHTGELFFGEGSRLTVL.

The chain uses TRBV18 and TRBJ1-3; D gene ambiguous. V lost 2 bases, J lost 3 bases, and 8 bases lay in between. The CDR3 totals 14 residues. CDR1 is KGHSH, CDR2 LQKENI, per germline. CDR3 nucleotide sequence: TGTGCCAGCTCACCAGCGGAGATTGGAAACACCATATATTTT. It is translated as CASSPAEIGNTIYF. The full variable domain, rest sourced from reference TRBV18 and TRBJ1-3, is NAGVMQNPRHLVRRRGQEARLRCSPMKGHSHVYWYRQLPEEGLKFMVYLQKENIIDESGMPKERFSAEFPKEGPSILRIQQVVRGDSAAYFCASSPAEIGNTIYFGEGSWLTVV.

This clonotype has a count of ten or more. The rearrangement links TRBV3-1 to TRBJ1-1; the match to TRBD1 covers 7 bases. This CDR3 comprises 15 residues. J gave up 7 bases and V 5 bases, and 13 bases lay outside the gene matches. Germline loops: CDR1 LGHDT, CDR2 YNNKEL (reference sequence). The CDR3 DNA follows: TGTGCCAGCAGCATGGGGACAGCCCTAGCTGGTGAAGCTTTCTTT. Translation gives CASSMGTALAGEAFF.

This clonotype was detected many times. The chain has TRBV13 and TRBJ2-7, with 11 bases matching TRBD2. The CDR3 runs 18 residues. The V gene end was trimmed by 6 bases and the J gene end by 3 bases; junction bases not matched to a gene: 16. Germline assignment: CDR1 PRHDT and CDR2 FYEKMQ (reference sequence). The CDR3 loop is CASSSTSSGGQGGYEQYF. The CDR3 coding sequence is TGTGCCAGCAGTTCTACCTCTAGCGGGGGGCAAGGAGGCTACGAGCAGTACTTC. The full variable domain, completed using reference TRBV13 and TRBJ2-7, is AAGVIQSPRHLIKEKRETATLKCYPIPRHDTVYWYQQGPGQDPQFLISFYEKMQSDKGSIPDRFSAQQFSDYHSELNMSSLELGDSALYFCASSSTSSGGQGGYEQYFGPGTRLTVT.

The J gene is TRBJ1-6, the V gene TRBV12-3 or TRBV12-4; the match to TRBD1 covers 7 bases. This CDR3 contains 18 residues. The trim removed 3 bases at V and 1 base at J, leaving 9 bases unmatched. The CDR3 loop reads CASSFRDRERSYNSPLHF. In DNA, the CDR3 is TGTGCCAGCAGTTTTCGGGACAGAGAAAGGTCCTATAATTCACCCCTCCACTTT.

This clonotype has at least ten counts. J is TRBJ2-3 and V is TRBV2, with 9 positions matching TRBD1. CDR3 size: 13 residues. Looked up from germline, CDR1 is SNHLY and CDR2 is FYNNEI. The trim removed 8 bases at V and 3 bases at J, leaving 3 bases unmatched. CDR3 DNA sequence: TGTGCCAGCGGGACAGGGTTTACAGATACGCAGTATTTT. Translated, it gives CASGTGFTDTQYF.

CDR3 nucleotides: TGCAGTGCTAGAGATCTCGAGGTAGGGGGGAGTGAGCAGTTCTTC. Its protein product is CSARDLEVGGSEQFF. This chain links TRBV20-1 with TRBJ2-1; D may correspond to TRBD1 or TRBD2 (6 bases each). The germline V and J ends were trimmed by 0 bases and 9 bases, with 18 bases remaining between them. Germline lookup yields CDR1 DFQATT and CDR2 SNEGSKA (reference sequence). This CDR3 comprises 15 residues.

In this sample, this clonotype turned up many times. The gene calls are TRBV12-3 or TRBV12-4 and TRBJ1-3; no clear D gene. Trimming took 6 bases from V and 0 from J, leaving 6 bases between them. This CDR3 contains 13 residues. CDR3 nucleotide sequence: TGTGCCAGCAGCCTGAACTCTGGAAACACCATATATTTT. It yields the protein CASSLNSGNTIYF.

This clonotype was recorded at least ten times. This chain uses TRBV5-1 with TRBJ2-7, with a possible D match to TRBD2 (5 bases). The germline gives CDR1 SGHRS, CDR2 YFSETQ. The CDR3 totals 16 residues. V was trimmed by 2 bases and J by 2 bases, leaving 17 bases between them. In nucleotides, the CDR3 is TGCGCCAGCAGCTTAAGGGAGAGGTCGGCGGCCTACGAGCAGTACTTC. Residues: CASSLRERSAAYEQYF.

This clonotype appeared a few times. This chain connects TRBV6-1 to TRBJ1-2; 7 bases agree with TRBD1. V dropped 5 bases and J dropped 6; count of bases not matched to a gene: 9. CDR1 and CDR2 (germline): MNHNS, SASEGT. The CDR3 is made up of 14 amino acids. CDR3 sequence (DNA): TGTGCCAGCAGTTTTCTCACCGGGACAGATGGCTACACCTTC. Translating gives CASSFLTGTDGYTF.

This clonotype was seen more than once but under ten times. The chain links TRBV28 to TRBJ1-2; weak D call: TRBD1 (5 bases). The ends were cut back, 2 bases at V and 1 base at J, with 8 bases in the middle. The CDR3 runs to 14 residues. Germline lookup yields CDR1 MDHEN and CDR2 SYDVKM. CDR3 bases: TGTGCCAGCAGTTTAACAGGAGTTAACTATGGCTACACCTTC. This codes for CASSLTGVNYGYTF.

The CDR3 nucleotides are TGTGCCAGCAGCTTAGCCGGACAGTCAACTAATGAAAAACTGTTTTTT. Its protein is CASSLAGQSTNEKLFF. V usage is TRBV7-6 and J usage is TRBJ1-4, with D possibly being TRBD1 (6 bases). This CDR3 is 16 amino acids long. V lost 0 bases and J lost 0, with 8 bases in between. CDR1 and CDR2 (germline): SGHVS, FNYEAQ. Full variable domain (remainder filled in from reference TRBV7-6 and TRBJ1-4): GAGVSQSPRYKVTKRGQDVALRCDPISGHVSLYWYRQALGQGPEFLTYFNYEAQQDKSGLPNDRFSAERPEGSISTLTIQRTEQRDSAMYRCASSLAGQSTNEKLFFGSGTQLSVL.

The chain recombines TRBV6-8 with TRBJ1-2; D unresolved. CDR1 is MNHGY, CDR2 SAAAGT, per germline. V lost 0 bases and J 0 bases, leaving 2 bases between the germline ends. The CDR3 loop spans 13 amino acids. The CDR3 is CASSYSANYGYTF. The DNA of the CDR3 is TGTGCCAGCAGTTACTCAGCTAACTATGGCTACACCTTC.

This clonotype has more than one count but fewer than ten. V is TRBV9 and J is TRBJ2-4, with D maybe TRBD2 (7 bases). V was trimmed by 4 bases and J by 8 bases, leaving 19 bases between them. This CDR3 has 15 residues. Per the germline V gene, CDR1 is SGDLS and CDR2 is YYNGEE. The CDR3 reads CASSQGAGADYIQYF. The CDR3 nucleotides are TGTGCCAGCAGCCAAGGGGCGGGGGCGGACTACATTCAGTACTTC. Using reference TRBV9 and TRBJ2-4 for the parts outside the CDR3, the full variable domain is DSGVTQTPKHLITATGQRVTLRCSPRSGDLSVYWYQQSLDQGLQFLIQYYNGEERAKGNILERFSAQQFPDLHSELNLSSLELGDSALYFCASSQGAGADYIQYFGAGTRLSVL.

This clonotype has at least ten counts. The rearrangement joins TRBV9 to TRBJ1-1; D uncertain. Germline V gene lookup returns CDR1 SGDLS and CDR2 YYNGEE. The germline V and J ends were trimmed by 0 bases and 0 bases, with 9 bases remaining between them. CDR3 size: 15 residues. CDR3 sequence reads: CASSVGVAMNTEAFF. The DNA for the CDR3 is TGTGCCAGCAGCGTAGGTGTCGCAATGAACACTGAAGCTTTCTTT.

This chain uses TRBV7-3 with TRBJ1-1; D is uncertain. V lost 1 base and J lost 1, with 13 bases in between. The CDR3 spans 16 residues. From germline, CDR1 is SGHTA and CDR2 FQGTGA. The CDR3 sequence is CASSLSLRIENTEAFF. CDR3 DNA sequence: TGTGCCAGCAGCTTAAGCTTGCGGATCGAGAACACTGAAGCTTTCTTT.

Here the CDR3 reads CASSSETYEQYF. The CDR3, as DNA: TGCGCCAGCAGCTCCGAGACCTACGAGCAGTACTTC. This chain links TRBV5-1 with TRBJ2-7; D gene unclear. With 3 bases removed from V and 2 bases from J, the gap between germline ends came to 6 bases. This CDR3 comprises 12 residues. Germline-derived CDR1 and CDR2 are SGHRS and YFSETQ.